This is a list of T cell receptor beta chains from one sample in a study of blood T cell repertoires in COVID-19. Clones were read by immunoSEQ multiplex PCR, and TCRdb kept only the in-frame ones, dropping some. The sample shows about 400,000 clones, around nine tenths of them seen only once. The sample consisted of PBMCs or T cells enriched from blood (not recorded which). The receptors were gathered from a woman aged 50 to 65 who had recovered from COVID-19. Both conserved end residues are part of each CDR3. The order of the fields is V gene, clone size, D gene, J gene, CDR3 DNA, CDR3 protein. D genes are given only for firm matches. Expanded clones get a size class; other rows say once, few or many, or leave the size out.

>TRBV7-8|once|.|TRBJ2-1
TGTGCCAGCAGCCTGAATAGCGGAGAGCAGTTCTTC
CASSLNSGEQFF
>TRBV6-5|.|TRBD1|TRBJ1-2
TGTGCCAGTTCGGCCCGGGACAGCAGCTATGGCTACACCTTC
CASSARDSSYGYTF
>TRBV11-2|.|.|TRBJ1-6
TGTGCCAGCAGCGTCGCCGGGGGGACCTATAATTCACCCCTCCACTTT
CASSVAGGTYNSPLHF
>TRBV6-4|once|.|TRBJ2-3
TGTGCCAGCAGTGACACCGCGGAGGGTTCGGATACGCAGTATTTT
CASSDTAEGSDTQYF
>TRBV19|.|.|TRBJ2-2
TGTGCCAGTACCCCCTTCACCGGGGAGCTGTTTTTT
CASTPFTGELFF
>TRBV11-2|.|TRBD1|TRBJ2-1
TGTGCCAGCAGCTTGGGGGGACAGGGGATGAATGAGCAGTTCTTC
CASSLGGQGMNEQFF
>TRBV15|.|TRBD1|TRBJ1-1
TGTGCCACCGGGACAGGGAACACTGAAGCTTTCTTT
CATGTGNTEAFF
>TRBV4-2|.|TRBD1|TRBJ1-5
TGTGCCAGCAGCCGGACAGGGAACAATCAGCCCCAGCATTTT
CASSRTGNNQPQHF
>TRBV4-3|.|TRBD1|TRBJ1-1
TGCGCCAGCAGCCAAGAAGGAGGACAGGGGTTGTTTAACACTGAAGCTTTCTTT
CASSQEGGQGLFNTEAFF
>TRBV15|.|.|TRBJ2-1
TGTGCCACCAGCAGCTCGGGACTCTACAATGAGCAGTTCTTC
CATSSSGLYNEQFF
>TRBV18|once|.|TRBJ1-2
TGTGCCAGCTCACCACAAACCAGGGTATGTGTCCTTATTAGGGGCTACACCTTC
CASSPQTRVCVLIRGYTF
>TRBV4-2|.|TRBD1|TRBJ2-2
TGTGCCAGCAGCCAAGCTACAGGGGTAACCGGGGAGCTGTTTTTT
CASSQATGVTGELFF
>TRBV28|.|.|TRBJ1-2
TGTGCCAGCAGAATAGCAGAGTATGGCTACACCTTC
CASRIAEYGYTF
>TRBV27|.|.|TRBJ1-1
TGTGCCAGCAGTTTGAACAGAAACACTGAAGCTTTCTTT
CASSLNRNTEAFF
>TRBV6-5|.|.|TRBJ1-6
TGTGCCAGCAGTCGTCTCATGGGTAGGGGTTCACCCCTCCACTTT
CASSRLMGRGSPLHF
>TRBV6-2/TRBV6-3|.|.|TRBJ1-2
TGTGCCAGCAGTTCCCAGGGCCCGTTTGGCTACACCTTC
CASSSQGPFGYTF
>TRBV14|.|.|TRBJ1-6
TGTGCCAGCAGCGTTCGTGACAGCTCTTCACCCCTCCACTTT
CASSVRDSSSPLHF
>TRBV27|.|TRBD2|TRBJ2-5
TGTGCCAGCAGTGGCGGGACTAGTTGGGAGACCCAGTACTTC
CASSGGTSWETQYF
>TRBV5-1|.|TRBD2|TRBJ2-2
TGCGCCAGCAGCTGGGGATTAGCGGGGGCTCGAGACACCGGGGAGCTGTTTTTT
CASSWGLAGARDTGELFF
>TRBV19|.|.|TRBJ1-6
TGTGCCAGTAGTATGGACTTGATGAGGAATTCACCCCTCCACTTT
CASSMDLMRNSPLHF
>TRBV4-1|.|.|TRBJ1-2
TGCGCCAGCAGCCAAGATCCCTGGGGAGGGGAAACCTTC
CASSQDPWGGETF
>TRBV28|.|TRBD1|TRBJ1-5
TGTGCCAGCAGGGGGACAGGGCGAGGGCAGCCCCAGCATTTT
CASRGTGRGQPQHF
>TRBV12-5|.|.|TRBJ1-2
TGTGCTAGTGGTTTGGGACACCTCAACTATGGCTACACCTTC
CASGLGHLNYGYTF
>TRBV28|.|TRBD1|TRBJ2-5
TGTGCCAGCACCGAGGGACAGGCGACGTCGGAGACCCAGTACTTC
CASTEGQATSETQYF
>TRBV12-5|.|TRBD2|TRBJ2-3
TGTGCTAGTGGCCCCGGCCGGGGGGTTGGCACAGATACGCAGTATTTT
CASGPGRGVGTDTQYF